The 31 T cell receptor beta chains given below trace back to one sample, sequenced in a study of blood T cell repertoires in COVID-19. This table comes from immunoSEQ multiplex PCR, and its TCRdb copy is limited to in-frame clones, with some not included. This sample has over 150,000 clones, with roughly four fifths found just once. Sequenced material: PBMCs or T cells enriched from blood (not recorded which). The receptors originated from a man aged 40-49 years who had recovered from COVID-19.

Note on this clone: Its ends do not fully match the called genes, so a read error is possible. The chain is built from TRBV30 and TRBJ1-1; D remains unclear. Germline V gives CDR1 GTSNPN, CDR2 SVGIG (reference sequence). The CDR3 spans 14 residues. The CDR3 loop reads CAWRVTDNYDEAFF. CDR3 coding DNA: TGTGCCTGGCGTGTTACTGATAACTATGATGAAGCTTTCTTT.

V gene TRBV4-1 combines with J gene TRBJ1-1, with a possible D match to TRBD1 (6 bases). The CDR3 sequence is 13 residues long. Trimming stripped 4 bases from V and 3 bases from J, with 9 bases between. Germline assignment: CDR1 MGHRA and CDR2 YSYEKL. The CDR3 nucleotides are TGCGCCAGCAGCCTCGGACAGTACACTGAAGCTTTCTTT. Translation gives CASSLGQYTEAFF.

The V call is TRBV7-8, the J call TRBJ1-1; D is possibly TRBD1 (6 bases). The CDR3 is 18 amino acids. V lost 1 base, J lost 3 bases, and 21 bases lay in between. In germline, CDR1 is SGHVS, CDR2 FQNEAQ. The chain's CDR3 is CASSLDLKAGVYDTEAFF. The CDR3 nucleotides are TGTGCCAGCAGCTTAGATCTCAAGGCAGGGGTCTATGACACTGAAGCTTTCTTT.

The chain couples TRBV5-1 to TRBJ2-1; 13 bases are shared with TRBD2. Germline V CDR1 and CDR2: SGHRS, YFSETQ. This CDR3 has 16 amino acids. V was clipped by 3 bases and J by 9 bases; unmatched bases: 9. The CDR3 DNA follows: TGCGCCAGCAGCTCGCTAACTAGCGGGGGGGCCGGTGAGCAGTTCTTC. As protein: CASSSLTSGGAGEQFF.

The J gene is TRBJ2-7, the V gene TRBV27; D is uncertain. The CDR3 contains 15 residues. V dropped 4 bases and J dropped 2 bases, with 15 bases sitting between them. CDR1 and CDR2 from the germline V gene are MNHEY and SMNVEV (reference sequence). CDR3 nucleotides: TGTGCCAGCAGTTCCCACGGCAGGCCTCCCTACGAGCAGTACTTC. It encodes CASSSHGRPPYEQYF.

The chain carries TRBV6-2 or TRBV6-3 and TRBJ2-1, with D perhaps TRBD2 (6 bases). This CDR3 spans 14 amino acids. From germline, CDR1 is MNHEY and CDR2 SVGEGT. Trimming took 5 bases from V and 8 from J, leaving 16 bases between them. CDR3: CASSSRDSSDEQFF. The CDR3 DNA is TGTGCCAGCAGTAGCAGGGACTCCTCGGATGAGCAGTTCTTC.

This clone was picked up a small number of times. The chain uses TRBV27 and TRBJ1-1, with no clear D. Trimming cost V 5 bases and J 1 base, with 8 bases left between them. CDR3 size: 13 residues. Germline CDR1 and CDR2: MNHEY and SMNVEV (reference sequence). This chain's CDR3 is CASSTQRNTEAFF. The CDR3 coding sequence is TGTGCCAGCAGTACACAGAGGAACACTGAAGCTTTCTTT.

This sequence joins TRBV11-2 and TRBJ1-3; D is perhaps TRBD1 (6 bases). The CDR3 loop spans 18 amino acids. V was clipped by 1 base and J by 0 bases, with 16 bases between them. Germline CDR1 SGHAT, CDR2 FQNNGV. CDR3 sequence: CASSLGTRTDTSGNTIYF. The CDR3 DNA is TGTGCCAGCAGCTTAGGTACTCGGACAGATACCTCTGGAAACACCATATATTTT.

This chain connects TRBV11-1 to TRBJ1-1; D remains unclear. Trimming stripped 4 bases from V and 6 bases from J, with 15 bases between. Germline V gives CDR1 SGHAT, CDR2 FQDESV (reference sequence). The CDR3 totals 14 residues. CDR3 in amino acids: CASSSLLKAAEAFF. The CDR3 bases are TGTGCCAGCAGCTCATTACTAAAAGCGGCTGAAGCTTTCTTT.

This clone was found once. V and J are TRBV9 and TRBJ1-1; D possibly corresponds to TRBD1 (5 bases). Germline V gene lookup returns CDR1 SGDLS and CDR2 YYNGEE. The V gene lost 0 bases and the J gene lost 1 base, with 10 bases spanning the gap. The CDR3 length is 15 residues. The CDR3 spells CASSVGRGRNTEAFF. DNA for the CDR3: TGTGCCAGCAGCGTAGGGAGGGGCCGGAACACTGAAGCTTTCTTT. Full variable domain (outside the CDR3, taken from reference TRBV9 and TRBJ1-1): DSGVTQTPKHLITATGQRVTLRCSPRSGDLSVYWYQQSLDQGLQFLIQYYNGEERAKGNILERFSAQQFPDLHSELNLSSLELGDSALYFCASSVGRGRNTEAFFGQGTRLTVV.

V gene TRBV2 combines with J gene TRBJ1-5; the match to TRBD1 covers 8 bases. V lost 11 bases and J lost 1; bases outside the gene matches: 16. CDR1 is SNHLY and CDR2 is FYNNEI in the germline V gene. This CDR3 region has 17 residues. The CDR3 sequence: CAWSGQGVTLSNQPQHF. As DNA, the CDR3 is TGTGCCTGGAGCGGACAGGGAGTGACATTAAGCAATCAGCCCCAGCATTTT.

This chain links TRBV7-2 with TRBJ2-7, with TRBD1 matching 7 bases. J was trimmed by 4 bases and V by 1 base; bases with no gene match: 4. This CDR3 spans 14 amino acids. CDR1 and CDR2 (germline): SGHTA, FQGNSA. The CDR3 nucleotides read TGTGCCAGCAGCTTAGGACAGGGTTGGTACGAGCAGTACTTC. Protein: CASSLGQGWYEQYF.

This clone was found many times. The genes are TRBV7-8 and TRBJ2-7; perhaps TRBD1 as D (6 bases). This CDR3 spans 13 amino acids. Germline loops: CDR1 SGHVS, CDR2 FQNEAQ. V lost 5 bases, J lost 6 bases, and 14 bases lay in between. DNA for the CDR3: TGTGCCAGCAGCCCCGGACAGCAGCGCGAGCAGTACTTC. This sequence encodes CASSPGQQREQYF.

The chain couples TRBV7-8 to TRBJ1-5; D perhaps matches TRBD1 (6 bases). The germline CDR1 and CDR2 sequences are SGHVS and FQNEAQ. This CDR3 contains 16 residues. V was cut by 1 base and J by 1 base, with 11 bases left in between. CDR3 sequence: CASSLVSRGSNQPQHF. In DNA form, the CDR3 reads TGTGCCAGCAGCTTAGTTTCCAGGGGAAGCAATCAGCCCCAGCATTTT.

V usage is TRBV7-9 and J usage is TRBJ1-2; 8 nucleotides agree with TRBD1. This CDR3 is 13 amino acids long. CDR1 and CDR2 from the germline V gene are SEHNR and FQNEAQ (reference sequence). J lost 9 bases, V lost 1 base, and 4 bases had no gene match. The CDR3 DNA sequence: TGTGCCAGCAGCTTAGGAGGACAGGGAAGCTACACCTTC. Its translation is CASSLGGQGSYTF.

The chain links TRBV6-5 to TRBJ1-3; D ambiguous. The CDR3 spans 12 residues. V was pared by 5 bases and J by 7 bases, with 9 bases between. Germline loops: CDR1 MNHEY, CDR2 SVGAGI. This chain's CDR3 is CASSQAGNTIYF. Written as DNA, the CDR3 is TGTGCCAGCAGTCAGGCGGGGAACACCATATATTTT.

The chain has TRBV5-6 and TRBJ2-7; D remains unclear. There are 13 residues in the CDR3. V lost 2 bases, J lost 4 bases, and 10 bases lay in between. Germline assignment: CDR1 SGHDT and CDR2 YYEEEE. CDR3 DNA: TGTGCCAGCAGCTTTAAGAGGAGATACGAGCAGTACTTC. Translation: CASSFKRRYEQYF.

The rearrangement links TRBV30 to TRBJ1-4; D not resolved. This CDR3 has 13 amino acids. The germline V and J ends were trimmed by 0 bases and 5 bases, with 7 bases remaining between them. Germline V gene sequence: CDR1 GTSNPN, CDR2 SVGIG (reference sequence). CDR3 DNA sequence: TGTGCCTGGAGTGTACTAGAAAATGAAAAACTGTTTTTT. It is translated as CAWSVLENEKLFF. Full variable domain (rest looked up from reference TRBV30 and TRBJ1-4): SQTIHQWPATLVQPVGSPLSLECTVEGTSNPNLYWYRQAAGRGLQLLFYSVGIGQISSEVPQNLSASRPQDRQFILSSKKLLLSDSGFYLCAWSVLENEKLFFGSGTQLSVL.

This clone has more than one count but fewer than ten. The chain recombines TRBV6-5 with TRBJ2-7, with a tentative D call TRBD2 (5 bases). The CDR3 totals 15 residues. The V end lost 5 bases, the J end lost 0 bases, and 14 bases lay between the germline ends. The germline CDR1 and CDR2 sequences are MNHEY and SVGAGI. In DNA form, the CDR3 reads TGTGCCAGCAGTAGTGGAGGCACAGTCTCCTACGAGCAGTACTTC. Protein: CASSSGGTVSYEQYF.

V usage is TRBV7-8 and J usage is TRBJ1-1; 8 positions agree with TRBD1. V gave up 2 bases and J gave up 4 bases; unmatched junction bases: 9. The CDR3 has 16 residues. Germline loops: CDR1 SGHVS, CDR2 FQNEAQ. For the CDR3, the DNA is TGTGCCAGCAGCTTAATGGTCGGACAGGGAGGCACTGAAGCTTTCTTT. Translated: CASSLMVGQGGTEAFF.

In regard to this clone: The sample has other DNA sequences that encode this CDR3 too. The chain has TRBV5-1 and TRBJ1-4, with TRBD1 identical over 10 bases. The germline CDR1 and CDR2 sequences are SGHRS and YFSETQ. J lost 8 bases, V lost 3 bases, and 4 bases had no gene match. The CDR3 has 14 residues. CDR3 nucleotide sequence: TGCGCCAGCAGCTCAGGACAGGGGGGCGAAAAACTGTTTTTT. It is translated as CASSSGQGGEKLFF.

V is TRBV2 and J is TRBJ2-2; TRBD2 aligns across 9 bases. This CDR3 region has 14 residues. The germline CDR1 and CDR2 sequences are SNHLY and FYNNEI. The J segment lost 5 bases and the V segment lost 9 bases, leaving 7 bases of the junction unmatched. In DNA form, the CDR3 reads TGTGCCAGTAGGCTAGCGGGATTTACCGGGGAGCTGTTTTTT. Encoded protein: CASRLAGFTGELFF.

The chain combines TRBV29-1 with TRBJ1-1, with D perhaps matching TRBD1 (5 bases). There are 17 residues in the CDR3. Germline V gene lookup returns CDR1 SQVTM and CDR2 ANQGSEA. V was clipped by 2 bases and J by 0 bases, with 19 bases between them. CDR3 amino acids: CSVEIGGSTGVNTEAFF. The CDR3 nucleotides read TGCAGCGTTGAAATAGGAGGGTCTACGGGGGTGAACACTGAAGCTTTCTTT. Combining the CDR3 with reference TRBV29-1 and TRBJ1-1 gives the whole variable domain SAVISQKPSRDICQRGTSLTIQCQVDSQVTMMFWYRQQPGQSLTLIATANQGSEATYESGFVIDKFPISRPNLTFSTLTVSNMSPEDSSIYLCSVEIGGSTGVNTEAFFGQGTRLTVV.

The J gene is TRBJ2-7, the V gene TRBV4-1, with D possibly TRBD2 on 5 matching bases. The CDR3 runs to 12 residues. The V gene's germline CDR1 is MGHRA and CDR2 YSYEKL. The V and J ends lost 2 bases and 6 bases respectively, with 8 bases between them. CDR3: CASSQPRGEQYF. The CDR3 coding sequence is TGCGCCAGCAGCCAACCCCGGGGCGAGCAGTACTTC.

This chain joins TRBV4-1 and TRBJ1-3; D unclear. The CDR3 runs to 15 residues. Germline V lookup: CDR1 MGHRA, CDR2 YSYEKL. Trimming cost V 4 bases and J 0 bases, with 10 bases left between them. CDR3 residues: CASSRTDSSGNTIYF. DNA of the CDR3: TGCGCCAGCAGCCGAACAGATAGCTCTGGAAACACCATATATTTT.

This chain links TRBV6-5 with TRBJ2-7; tentative D call: TRBD2 (6 bases). The CDR3 totals 15 residues. CDR1 is MNHEY and CDR2 is SVGAGI in the germline V gene. Trimming took off 5 bases at V and 8 bases at J, with 22 bases between the two ends. CDR3 region: CASSHAGKTPLQQYF. CDR3 DNA sequence: TGTGCCAGCAGTCATGCGGGGAAGACTCCTCTGCAGCAGTACTTC.

The CDR3 loop is CASSYVGTSGGASAFF. As DNA, the CDR3 is TGTGCCAGCAGTTACGTCGGGACTAGCGGGGGGGCGTCGGCGTTCTTC. This chain connects TRBV6-6 to TRBJ2-1; 16 nucleotides line up with TRBD2. CDR3 length: 16 residues. The germline V gene has CDR1 MNHNY and CDR2 SVGAGI (reference sequence). Trimming took 2 bases from V and 15 from J; bases not matched to a gene: 10.

In its sample, this clone was seen once. The chain couples TRBV19 to TRBJ2-3, with 8 positions matching TRBD2. Germline CDR1 is LNHDA and CDR2 is SQIVND (reference sequence). With 7 bases clipped from V and 1 base from J, the junction kept 13 bases outside the gene matches. The CDR3 consists of 17 residues. CDR3 protein: CASTHLRWRGGTDTQYF. In DNA form, the CDR3 reads TGTGCCAGTACTCACCTCAGGTGGCGGGGGGGCACAGATACGCAGTATTTT.

The chain carries TRBV5-1 and TRBJ2-7, with 10 bases fitting TRBD1. Germline lookup yields CDR1 SGHRS and CDR2 YFSETQ. V was clipped by 0 bases and J by 5 bases; unmatched bases: 2. This CDR3 contains 14 residues. Here the CDR3 DNA reads TGCGCCAGCAGCTTGGGACAGGGGGCGGACGAGCAGTACTTC. It yields the protein CASSLGQGADEQYF.

V usage is TRBV7-9 and J usage is TRBJ1-4; D might be TRBD1 (6 bases). V lost 6 bases, J lost 5 bases, and 10 bases lay in between. Germline assignment: CDR1 SEHNR and CDR2 FQNEAQ (reference sequence). The CDR3 is 13 residues long. In nucleotides, the CDR3 is TGTGCCAGCAGACAGGGACCAAATGAAAAACTGTTTTTT. Its protein product is CASRQGPNEKLFF.

The chain has TRBV18 and TRBJ1-4; no firm D call. The CDR3 runs 13 residues. The V end was cut by 6 bases, the J end by 7 bases, with 12 bases between. Germline-derived CDR1 and CDR2 are KGHSH and LQKENI. The DNA for the CDR3 is TGTGCCAGCTCGCTAGAGCGGTTTGAAAAACTGTTTTTT. Translating gives CASSLERFEKLFF. The variable domain in full, with the rest retrieved from reference TRBV18 and TRBJ1-4, is NAGVMQNPRHLVRRRGQEARLRCSPMKGHSHVYWYRQLPEEGLKFMVYLQKENIIDESGMPKERFSAEFPKEGPSILRIQQVVRGDSAAYFCASSLERFEKLFFGSGTQLSVL.